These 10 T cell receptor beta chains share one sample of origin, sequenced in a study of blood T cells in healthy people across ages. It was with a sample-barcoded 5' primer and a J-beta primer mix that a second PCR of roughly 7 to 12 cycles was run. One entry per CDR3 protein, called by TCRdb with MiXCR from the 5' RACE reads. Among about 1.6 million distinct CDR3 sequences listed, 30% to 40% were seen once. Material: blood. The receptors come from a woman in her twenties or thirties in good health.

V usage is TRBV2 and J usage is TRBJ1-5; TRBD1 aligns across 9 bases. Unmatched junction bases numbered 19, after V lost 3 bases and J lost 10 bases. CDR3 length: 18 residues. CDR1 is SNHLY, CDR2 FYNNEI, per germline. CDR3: CASSDPGTGRGLRHPQHF. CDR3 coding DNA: TGTGCCAGCAGTGATCCCGGGACAGGGCGAGGGTTACGGCATCCCCAGCATTTT.

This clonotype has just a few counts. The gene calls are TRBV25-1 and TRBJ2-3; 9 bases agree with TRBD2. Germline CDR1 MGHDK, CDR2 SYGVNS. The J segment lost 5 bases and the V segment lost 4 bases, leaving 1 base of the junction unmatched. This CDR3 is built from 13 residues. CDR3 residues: CASSVAGVDTQYF. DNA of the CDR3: TGTGCCAGCAGTGTAGCGGGGGTAGATACGCAGTATTTT. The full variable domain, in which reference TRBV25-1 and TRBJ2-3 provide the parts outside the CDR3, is EADIYQTPRYLVIGTGKKITLECSQTMGHDKMYWYQQDPGMELHLIHYSYGVNSTEKGDLSSESTVSRIRTEHFPLTLESARPSHTSQYLCASSVAGVDTQYFGPGTRLTVL.

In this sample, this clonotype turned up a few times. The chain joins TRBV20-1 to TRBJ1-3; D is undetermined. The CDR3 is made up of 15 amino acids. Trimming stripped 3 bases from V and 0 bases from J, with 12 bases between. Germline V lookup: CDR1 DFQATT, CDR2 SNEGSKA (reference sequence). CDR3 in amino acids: CSARPPGSSGNTIYF. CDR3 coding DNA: TGCAGTGCTAGGCCCCCAGGTAGCTCTGGAAACACCATATATTTT.

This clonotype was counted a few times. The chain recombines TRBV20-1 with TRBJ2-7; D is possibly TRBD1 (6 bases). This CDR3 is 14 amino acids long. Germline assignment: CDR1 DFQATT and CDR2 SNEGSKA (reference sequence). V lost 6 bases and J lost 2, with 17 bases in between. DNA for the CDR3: TGCAGTGCCAATCTACAGGGCGTAACCTACGAGCAGTACTTC. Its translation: CSANLQGVTYEQYF.

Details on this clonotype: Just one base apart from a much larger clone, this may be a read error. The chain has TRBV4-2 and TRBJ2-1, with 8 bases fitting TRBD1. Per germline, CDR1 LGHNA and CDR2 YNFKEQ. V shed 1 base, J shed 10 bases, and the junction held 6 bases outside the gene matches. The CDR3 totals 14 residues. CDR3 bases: TGTGCCAGCAGCCAAGGACAGGGGCTCTACGAGCAGTTCTTC. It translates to CASSQGQGLYEQFF.

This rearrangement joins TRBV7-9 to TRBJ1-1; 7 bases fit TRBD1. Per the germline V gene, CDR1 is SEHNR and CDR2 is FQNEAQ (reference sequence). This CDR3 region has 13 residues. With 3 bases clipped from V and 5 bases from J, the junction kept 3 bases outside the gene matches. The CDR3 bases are TGTGCCAGCAGCTTCCCGACAGGGACTGAAGCTTTCTTT. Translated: CASSFPTGTEAFF. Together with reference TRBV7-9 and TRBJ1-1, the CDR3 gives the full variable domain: DTGVSQNPRHKITKRGQNVTFRCDPISEHNRLYWYRQTLGQGPEFLTYFQNEAQLEKSRLLSDRFSAERPKGSFSTLEIQRTEQGDSAMYLCASSFPTGTEAFFGQGTRLTVV.

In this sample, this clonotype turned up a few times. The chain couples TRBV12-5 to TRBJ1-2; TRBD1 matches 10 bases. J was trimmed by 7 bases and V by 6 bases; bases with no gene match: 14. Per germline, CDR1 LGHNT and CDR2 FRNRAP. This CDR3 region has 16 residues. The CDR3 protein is CASGGPGQGFVGGYTF. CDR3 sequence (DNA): TGTGCTAGTGGGGGACCGGGACAGGGGTTTGTCGGTGGCTACACCTTC.

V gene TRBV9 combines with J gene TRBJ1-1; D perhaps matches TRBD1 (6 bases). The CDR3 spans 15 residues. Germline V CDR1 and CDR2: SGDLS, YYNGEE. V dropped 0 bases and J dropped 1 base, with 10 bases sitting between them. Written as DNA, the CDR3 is TGTGCCAGCAGCGTAGGACAGGATTGGAACACTGAAGCTTTCTTT. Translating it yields CASSVGQDWNTEAFF.

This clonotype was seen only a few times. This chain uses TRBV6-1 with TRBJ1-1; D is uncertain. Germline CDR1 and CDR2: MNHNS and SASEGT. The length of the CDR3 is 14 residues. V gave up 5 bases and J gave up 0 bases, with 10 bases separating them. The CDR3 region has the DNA TGTGCCAGCAGTCTTCAGACCTTGAACACTGAAGCTTTCTTT. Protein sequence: CASSLQTLNTEAFF.

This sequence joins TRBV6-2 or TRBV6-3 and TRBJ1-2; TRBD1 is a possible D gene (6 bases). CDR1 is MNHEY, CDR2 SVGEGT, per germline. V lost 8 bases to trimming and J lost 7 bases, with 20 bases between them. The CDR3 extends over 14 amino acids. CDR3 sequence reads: CASGKTGHMGGYTF. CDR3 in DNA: TGTGCCAGCGGAAAGACAGGACATATGGGTGGCTACACCTTC.